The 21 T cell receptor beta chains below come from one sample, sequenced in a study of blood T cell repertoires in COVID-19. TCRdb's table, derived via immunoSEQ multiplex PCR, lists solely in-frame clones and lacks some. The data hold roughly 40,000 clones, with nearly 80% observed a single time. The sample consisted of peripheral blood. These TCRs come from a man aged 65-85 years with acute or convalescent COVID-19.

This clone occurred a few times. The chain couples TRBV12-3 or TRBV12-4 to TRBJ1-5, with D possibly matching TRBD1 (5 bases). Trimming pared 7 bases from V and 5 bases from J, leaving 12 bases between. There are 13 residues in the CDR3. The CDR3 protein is CASTPGDHQPQHF. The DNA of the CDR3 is TGTGCCAGCACTCCGGGGGATCATCAGCCCCAGCATTTT.

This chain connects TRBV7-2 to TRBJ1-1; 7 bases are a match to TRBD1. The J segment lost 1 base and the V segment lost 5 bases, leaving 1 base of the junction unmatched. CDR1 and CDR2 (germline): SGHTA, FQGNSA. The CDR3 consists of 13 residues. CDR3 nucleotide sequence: TGTGCCAGCAGCAGGGACAGGAACACTGAAGCTTTCTTT. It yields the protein CASSRDRNTEAFF.

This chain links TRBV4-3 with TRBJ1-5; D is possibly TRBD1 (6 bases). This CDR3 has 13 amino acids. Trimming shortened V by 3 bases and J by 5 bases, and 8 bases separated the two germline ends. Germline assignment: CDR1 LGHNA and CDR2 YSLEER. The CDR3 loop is CASSQNRDQPQHF. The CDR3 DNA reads TGCGCCAGCAGCCAGAACAGGGATCAGCCCCAGCATTTT.

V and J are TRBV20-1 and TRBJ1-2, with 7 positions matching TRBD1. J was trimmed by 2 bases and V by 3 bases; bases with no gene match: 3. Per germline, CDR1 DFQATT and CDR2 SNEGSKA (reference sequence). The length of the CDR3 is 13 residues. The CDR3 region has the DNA TGCAGTGCTAGTAGACAGGGAAACTATGGCTACACCTTC. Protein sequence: CSASRQGNYGYTF.

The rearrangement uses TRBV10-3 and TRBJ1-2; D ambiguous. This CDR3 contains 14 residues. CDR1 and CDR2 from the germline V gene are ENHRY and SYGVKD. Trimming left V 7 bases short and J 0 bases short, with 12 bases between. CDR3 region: CAIKQALANYGYTF. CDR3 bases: TGTGCCATCAAGCAGGCGTTAGCTAACTATGGCTACACCTTC.

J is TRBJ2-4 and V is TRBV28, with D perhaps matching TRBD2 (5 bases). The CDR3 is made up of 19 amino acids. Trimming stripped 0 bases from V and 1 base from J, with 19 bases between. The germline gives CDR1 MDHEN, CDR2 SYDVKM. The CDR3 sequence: CASSLWSGRGPSAKNIQYF. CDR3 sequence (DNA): TGTGCCAGCAGTTTATGGAGCGGACGAGGCCCCTCGGCCAAAAACATTCAGTACTTC.

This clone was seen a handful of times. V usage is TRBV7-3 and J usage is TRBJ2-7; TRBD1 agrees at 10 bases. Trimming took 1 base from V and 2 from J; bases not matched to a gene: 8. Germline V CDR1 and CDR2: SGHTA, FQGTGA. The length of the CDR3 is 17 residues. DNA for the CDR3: TGTGCCAGCAGCTTAAAGGGACAGGGGTCACCGCCCTACGAGCAGTACTTC. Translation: CASSLKGQGSPPYEQYF.

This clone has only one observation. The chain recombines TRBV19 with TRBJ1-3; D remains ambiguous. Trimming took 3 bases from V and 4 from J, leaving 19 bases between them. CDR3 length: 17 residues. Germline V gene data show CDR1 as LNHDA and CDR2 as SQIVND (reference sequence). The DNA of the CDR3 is TGTGCCAGTAGTATTGCGAGTCGCCTCCCCTCGGGAAACACCATATATTTT. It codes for CASSIASRLPSGNTIYF.

In DNA form, the CDR3 reads TGTGCCAGCAGCTTAGGAGAGGCTGCTGAGCAGTTCTTC. It codes for CASSLGEAAEQFF. V and J are TRBV7-8 and TRBJ2-1; D gene unclear. V shed 1 base and J shed 9 bases, with 10 bases lying between them. Germline V CDR1 and CDR2: SGHVS, FQNEAQ. The CDR3 length is 13 residues.

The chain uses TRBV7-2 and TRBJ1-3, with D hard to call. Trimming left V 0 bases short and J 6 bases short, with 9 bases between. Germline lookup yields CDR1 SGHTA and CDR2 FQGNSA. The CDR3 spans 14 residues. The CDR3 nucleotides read TGTGCCAGCAGCTTAGCCGGTAGCGAAAACACCATATATTTT. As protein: CASSLAGSENTIYF.

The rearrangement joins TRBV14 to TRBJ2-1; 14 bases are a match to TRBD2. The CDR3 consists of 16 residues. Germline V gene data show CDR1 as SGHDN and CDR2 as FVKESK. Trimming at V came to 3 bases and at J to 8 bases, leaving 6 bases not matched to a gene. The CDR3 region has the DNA TGTGCCAGCAGCCACGCGGGACTAGCGGGGGTCTATGAGCAGTTCTTC. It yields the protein CASSHAGLAGVYEQFF.

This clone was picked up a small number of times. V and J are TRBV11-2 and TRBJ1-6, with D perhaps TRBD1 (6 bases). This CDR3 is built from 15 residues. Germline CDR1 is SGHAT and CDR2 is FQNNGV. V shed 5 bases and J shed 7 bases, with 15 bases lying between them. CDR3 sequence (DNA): TGTGCCAGCAGCCCCTCAGGGACACTGAATTCACCCCTCCACTTT. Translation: CASSPSGTLNSPLHF.

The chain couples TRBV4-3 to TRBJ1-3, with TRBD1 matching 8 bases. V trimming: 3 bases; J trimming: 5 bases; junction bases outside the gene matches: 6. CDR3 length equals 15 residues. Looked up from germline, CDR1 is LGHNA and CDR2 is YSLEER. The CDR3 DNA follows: TGCGCCAGCAGCCACGCCGGGACAGGTAGAAACACCATATATTTT. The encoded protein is CASSHAGTGRNTIYF.

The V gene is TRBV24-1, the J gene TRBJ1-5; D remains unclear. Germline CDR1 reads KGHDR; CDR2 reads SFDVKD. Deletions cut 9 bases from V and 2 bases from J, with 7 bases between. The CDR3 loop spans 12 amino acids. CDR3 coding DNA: TGTGCCACCGGGGAGGGCAATCAGCCCCAGCATTTT. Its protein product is CATGEGNQPQHF.

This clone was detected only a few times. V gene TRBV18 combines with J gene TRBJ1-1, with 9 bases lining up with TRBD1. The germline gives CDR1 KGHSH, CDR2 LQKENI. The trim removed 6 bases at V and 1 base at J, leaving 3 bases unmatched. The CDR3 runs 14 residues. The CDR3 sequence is CASSGTGKNTEAFF. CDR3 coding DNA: TGTGCCAGCTCGGGGACAGGGAAGAACACTGAAGCTTTCTTT.

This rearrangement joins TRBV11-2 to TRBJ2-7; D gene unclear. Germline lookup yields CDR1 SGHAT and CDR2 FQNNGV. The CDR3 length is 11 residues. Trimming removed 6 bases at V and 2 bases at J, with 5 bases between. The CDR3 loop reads CASSQAYEQYF. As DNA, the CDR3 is TGTGCCAGCAGTCAGGCCTACGAGCAGTACTTC.

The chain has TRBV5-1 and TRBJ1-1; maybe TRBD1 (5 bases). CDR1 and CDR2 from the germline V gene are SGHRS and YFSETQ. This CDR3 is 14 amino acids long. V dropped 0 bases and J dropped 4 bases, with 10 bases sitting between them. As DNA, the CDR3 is TGCGCCAGCAGCTTGGTTCAGGGTCCCACTGAAGCTTTCTTT. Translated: CASSLVQGPTEAFF.

The CDR3 spells CASSLGVGEQYF. In DNA, the CDR3 is TGTGCCAGCAGCTTGGGAGTGGGGGAGCAGTACTTC. The rearrangement joins TRBV11-3 to TRBJ2-7; tentatively, D is TRBD2 (5 bases). The CDR3 is 12 amino acids. Germline-derived CDR1 and CDR2 are SGHNT and YENEEA. V lost 3 bases, J lost 7 bases, and 10 bases lay in between.

CDR3 DNA: TGTGCCAGCAGCTTATCGCTGGTGAGGGTTGAGCAGTTCTTC. This gives the protein CASSLSLVRVEQFF. The V gene is TRBV7-9, the J gene TRBJ2-1; possible D gene TRBD2, 5 bases. This CDR3 comprises 14 residues. From germline, CDR1 is SEHNR and CDR2 FQNEAQ (reference sequence). Trimming took 2 bases from V and 9 from J, leaving 14 bases between them.

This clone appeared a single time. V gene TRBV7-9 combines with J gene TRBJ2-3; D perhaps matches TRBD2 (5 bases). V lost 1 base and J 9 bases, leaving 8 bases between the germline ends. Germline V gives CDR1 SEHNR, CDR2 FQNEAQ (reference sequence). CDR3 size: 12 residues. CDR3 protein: CASSLGTGTQYF. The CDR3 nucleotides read TGTGCCAGCAGCTTAGGGACTGGCACGCAGTATTTT.

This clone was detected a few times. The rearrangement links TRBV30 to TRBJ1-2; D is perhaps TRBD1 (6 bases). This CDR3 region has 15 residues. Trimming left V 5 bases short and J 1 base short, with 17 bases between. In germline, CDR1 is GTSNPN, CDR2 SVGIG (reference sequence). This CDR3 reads CAWSGGAHINYGYTF. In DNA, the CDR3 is TGTGCCTGGTCTGGGGGGGCGCACATTAACTATGGCTACACCTTC.